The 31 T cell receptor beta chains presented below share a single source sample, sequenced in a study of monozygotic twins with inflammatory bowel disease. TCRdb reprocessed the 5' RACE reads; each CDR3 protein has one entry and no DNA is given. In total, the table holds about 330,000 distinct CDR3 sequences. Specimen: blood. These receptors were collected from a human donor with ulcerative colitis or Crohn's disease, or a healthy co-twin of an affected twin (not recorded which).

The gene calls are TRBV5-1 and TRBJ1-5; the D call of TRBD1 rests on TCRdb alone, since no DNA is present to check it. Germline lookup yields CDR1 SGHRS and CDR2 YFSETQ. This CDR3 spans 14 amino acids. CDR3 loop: CASSLRAGGQPQHF.

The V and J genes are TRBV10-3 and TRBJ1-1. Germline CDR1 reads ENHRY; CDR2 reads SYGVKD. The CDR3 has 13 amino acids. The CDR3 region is CAISERLWDYDFF.

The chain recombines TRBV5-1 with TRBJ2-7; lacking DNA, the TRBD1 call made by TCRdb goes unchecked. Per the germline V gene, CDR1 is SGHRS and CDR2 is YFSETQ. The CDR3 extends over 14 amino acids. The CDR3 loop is CASKGQGGAYEQYF.

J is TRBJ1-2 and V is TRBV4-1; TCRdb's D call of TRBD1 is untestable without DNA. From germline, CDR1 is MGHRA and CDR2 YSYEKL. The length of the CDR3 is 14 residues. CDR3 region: CASSQDTGAYGYTF.

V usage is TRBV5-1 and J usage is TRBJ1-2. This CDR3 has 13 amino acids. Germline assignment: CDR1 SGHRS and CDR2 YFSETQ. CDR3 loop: CASSLSQVYGYTF.

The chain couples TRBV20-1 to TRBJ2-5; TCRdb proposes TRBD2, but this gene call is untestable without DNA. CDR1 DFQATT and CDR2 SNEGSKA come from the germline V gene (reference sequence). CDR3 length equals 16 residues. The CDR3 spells CSARGTSGSMRETQYF.

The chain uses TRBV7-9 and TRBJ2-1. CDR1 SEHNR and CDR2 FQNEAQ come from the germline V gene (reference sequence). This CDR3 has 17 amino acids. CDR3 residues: CASSFPISGISYNEQFF.

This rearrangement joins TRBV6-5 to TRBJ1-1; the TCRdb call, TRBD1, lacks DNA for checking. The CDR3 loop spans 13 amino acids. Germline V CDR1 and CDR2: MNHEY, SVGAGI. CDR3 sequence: CASRYTGGTEAFF.

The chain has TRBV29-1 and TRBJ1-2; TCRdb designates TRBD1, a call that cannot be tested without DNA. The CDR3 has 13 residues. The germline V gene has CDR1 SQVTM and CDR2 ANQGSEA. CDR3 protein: CSAETGRRSGYTF.

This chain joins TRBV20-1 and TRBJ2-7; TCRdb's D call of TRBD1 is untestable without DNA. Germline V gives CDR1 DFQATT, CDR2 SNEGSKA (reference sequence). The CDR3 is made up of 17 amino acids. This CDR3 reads CSARDSVSGTGSHEQYF.

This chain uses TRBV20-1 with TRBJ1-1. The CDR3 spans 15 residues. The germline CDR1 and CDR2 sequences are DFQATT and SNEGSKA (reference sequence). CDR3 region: CSASHSGTGNTEAFF.

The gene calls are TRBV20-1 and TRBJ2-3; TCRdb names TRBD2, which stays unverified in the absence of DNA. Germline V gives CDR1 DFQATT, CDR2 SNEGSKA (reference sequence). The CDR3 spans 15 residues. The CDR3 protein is CSARDSRTLTDTQYF.

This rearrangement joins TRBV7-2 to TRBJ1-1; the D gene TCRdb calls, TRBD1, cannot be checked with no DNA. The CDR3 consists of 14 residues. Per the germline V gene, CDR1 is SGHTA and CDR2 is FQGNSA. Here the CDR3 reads CASSPGQLNTEAFF.

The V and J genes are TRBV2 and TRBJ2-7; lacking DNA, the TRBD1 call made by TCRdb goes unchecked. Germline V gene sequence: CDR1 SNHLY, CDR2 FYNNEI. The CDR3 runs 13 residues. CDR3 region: CASSAYGTTEQYF.

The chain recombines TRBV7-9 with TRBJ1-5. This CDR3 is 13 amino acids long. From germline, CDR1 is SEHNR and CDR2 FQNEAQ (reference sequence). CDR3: CASSFELSPTQHF.

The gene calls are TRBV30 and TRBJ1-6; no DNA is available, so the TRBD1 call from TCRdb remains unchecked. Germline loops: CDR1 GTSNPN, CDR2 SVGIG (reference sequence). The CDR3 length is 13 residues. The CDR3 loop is CAWRAPGYSPLHF.

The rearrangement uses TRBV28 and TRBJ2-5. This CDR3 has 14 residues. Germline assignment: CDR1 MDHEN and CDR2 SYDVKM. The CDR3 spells CASSLLSLLETQYF.

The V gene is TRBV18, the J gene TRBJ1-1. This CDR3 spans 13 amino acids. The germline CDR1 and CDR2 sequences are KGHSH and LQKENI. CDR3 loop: CASSPQGWTEAFF.

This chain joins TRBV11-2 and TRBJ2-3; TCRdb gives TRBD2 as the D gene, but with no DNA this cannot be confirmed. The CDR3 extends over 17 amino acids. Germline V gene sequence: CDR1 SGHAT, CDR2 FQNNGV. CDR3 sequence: CASSLDVAGGPTDTQYF.

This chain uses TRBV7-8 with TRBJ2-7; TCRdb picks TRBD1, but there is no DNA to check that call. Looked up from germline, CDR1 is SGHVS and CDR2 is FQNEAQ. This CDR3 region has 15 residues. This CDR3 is CASSSPGSPNYEQYF.

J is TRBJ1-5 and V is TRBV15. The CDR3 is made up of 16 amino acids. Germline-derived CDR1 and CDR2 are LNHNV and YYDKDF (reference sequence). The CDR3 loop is CATSSSTVYSNQPQHF. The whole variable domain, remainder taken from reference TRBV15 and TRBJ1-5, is DAMVIQNPRYQVTQFGKPVTLSCSQTLNHNVMYWYQQKSSQAPKLLFHYYDKDFNNEADTPDNFQSRRPNTSFCFLDIRSPGLGDTAMYLCATSSSTVYSNQPQHFGDGTRLSIL.

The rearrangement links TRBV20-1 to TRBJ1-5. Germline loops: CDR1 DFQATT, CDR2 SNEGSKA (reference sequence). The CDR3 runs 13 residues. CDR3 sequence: CSAELGGRKPQHF.

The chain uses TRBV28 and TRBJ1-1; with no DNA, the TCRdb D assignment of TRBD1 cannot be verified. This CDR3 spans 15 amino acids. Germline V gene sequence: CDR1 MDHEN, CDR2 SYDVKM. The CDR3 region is CASSLHSRQWAEAFF.

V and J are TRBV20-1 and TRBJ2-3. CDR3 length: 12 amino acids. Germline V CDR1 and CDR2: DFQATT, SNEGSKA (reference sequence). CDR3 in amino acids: CSARATIDTQYF.

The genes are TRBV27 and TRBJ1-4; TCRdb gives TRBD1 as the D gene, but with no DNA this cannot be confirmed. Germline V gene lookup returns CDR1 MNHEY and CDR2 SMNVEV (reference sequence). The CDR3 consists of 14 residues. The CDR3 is CASSLGQGREKLFF.

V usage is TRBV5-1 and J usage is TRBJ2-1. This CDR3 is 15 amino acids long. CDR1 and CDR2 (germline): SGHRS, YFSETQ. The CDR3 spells CASSPQSGSYNEQFF.

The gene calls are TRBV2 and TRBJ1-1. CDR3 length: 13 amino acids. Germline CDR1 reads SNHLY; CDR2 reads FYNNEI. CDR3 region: CASTGTMNTEAFF.

The CDR3 is CASRGTGRNEQFF. The genes are TRBV28 and TRBJ2-1; as DNA is missing, the TRBD1 call by TCRdb cannot be tested. CDR1 and CDR2 (germline): MDHEN, SYDVKM. The CDR3 sequence is 13 residues long.

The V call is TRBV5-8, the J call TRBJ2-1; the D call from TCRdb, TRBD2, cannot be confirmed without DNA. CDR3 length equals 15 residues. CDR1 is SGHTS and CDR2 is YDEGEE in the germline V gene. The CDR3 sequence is CASSPSGYSYNEQFF.

CDR3: CSVMEGKSNTEAFF. The chain joins TRBV29-1 to TRBJ1-1. In germline, CDR1 is SQVTM, CDR2 ANQGSEA. There are 14 residues in the CDR3.

The CDR3 is CSASYGEAGEKLFF. This chain connects TRBV20-1 to TRBJ1-4. The germline CDR1 and CDR2 sequences are DFQATT and SNEGSKA (reference sequence). The CDR3 is made up of 14 amino acids.